This entry lists 27 T cell receptor beta chains sequenced from one sample in a study of shared clonotypes between healthy human individuals (dated by TCRdb to the early 2020s). Receptors were amplified or captured by the immunoSEQ multiplex PCR assay. TCRdb re-hosts the immuneACCESS table, in-frame sequences only. Its copies lack some clones; in the studies checked, an unresolved V gene accounts for under half of them, and the cause for the rest is not known. Across this sample there are millions of clones, with 85% to 95% seen only once. The top ten clonotypes cover around 0.13% of the sample. Sequencing was performed on naive CD4+ T cells sorted from blood. The label giving this sample's cell subset or site can be read as: CD45RA+ positively selected. The receptor set was obtained from a young man in good health.

The chain couples TRBV4-3 to TRBJ1-3, with 8 positions matching TRBD1. V shed 0 bases, J shed 5 bases, and the junction held 3 bases outside the gene matches. The CDR3 totals 15 residues. The germline gives CDR1 LGHNA, CDR2 YSLEER. The CDR3 here is CASSQDQGARNTIYF. Here the CDR3 DNA reads TGCGCCAGCAGCCAAGATCAGGGGGCAAGAAACACCATATATTTT.

The genes are TRBV6-6 and TRBJ1-5; D perhaps matches TRBD1 (5 bases). V shed 6 bases and J shed 2 bases, with 14 bases lying between them. Germline V lookup: CDR1 MNHNY, CDR2 SVGAGI (reference sequence). The CDR3 loop spans 15 amino acids. The CDR3 loop reads CASSPPGDGNQPQHF. The CDR3 DNA reads as TGTGCCAGCAGCCCCCCGGGGGATGGCAATCAGCCCCAGCATTTT.

The rearrangement joins TRBV30 to TRBJ1-4, with D unclear. From germline, CDR1 is GTSNPN and CDR2 SVGIG (reference sequence). The CDR3 totals 13 residues. The V and J ends lost 1 base and 5 bases respectively, with 8 bases between them. The CDR3 DNA sequence: TGTGCCTGGAGTGGGATACCAAATGAAAAACTGTTTTTT. This translates into CAWSGIPNEKLFF.

This chain links TRBV7-2 with TRBJ2-7; D may be TRBD2 (5 bases). V dropped 1 base and J dropped 4 bases, with 17 bases sitting between them. Germline V gene lookup returns CDR1 SGHTA and CDR2 FQGNSA. The CDR3 has 16 amino acids. The CDR3 bases are TGTGCCAGCAGCTTAGATCTGTTTGGGAGTTTGTACGAGCAGTACTTC. Translating it yields CASSLDLFGSLYEQYF.

The rearrangement links TRBV7-2 to TRBJ2-7, with D perhaps matching TRBD2 (5 bases). CDR3 size: 15 residues. Germline CDR1 is SGHTA and CDR2 is FQGNSA. Trimming stripped 8 bases from V and 2 bases from J, with 19 bases between. CDR3 region: CASRQEPGSTYEQYF. The CDR3 coding sequence is TGTGCCAGCCGCCAGGAGCCGGGGTCCACCTACGAGCAGTACTTC.

This chain joins TRBV5-1 and TRBJ1-3; 7 bases agree with TRBD1. This CDR3 contains 14 residues. Germline CDR1 is SGHRS and CDR2 is YFSETQ. Trimming removed 4 bases from V and 6 bases from J; junction bases left unmatched: 7. The CDR3 DNA sequence: TGCGCCAGCAGCCCGAACAGGGGTGAAAACACCATATATTTT. This gives the protein CASSPNRGENTIYF. Filled out from reference TRBV5-1 and TRBJ1-3, the complete variable domain reads KAGVTQTPRYLIKTRGQQVTLSCSPISGHRSVSWYQQTPGQGLQFLFEYFSETQRNKGNFPGRFSGRQFSNSRSEMNVSTLELGDSALYLCASSPNRGENTIYFGEGSWLTVV.

V usage is TRBV10-3 and J usage is TRBJ2-3; 10 bases agree with TRBD2. V lost 5 bases, J lost 10 bases, and 6 bases stayed unmatched. The germline V gene encodes CDR1 ENHRY and CDR2 SYGVKD. This CDR3 has 13 residues. The CDR3 here is CAISPGTSDAQYF. CDR3 coding DNA: TGTGCCATCAGTCCCGGGACTAGCGATGCGCAGTATTTT.

The chain uses TRBV10-3 and TRBJ1-5; 7 bases line up with TRBD1. Looked up from germline, CDR1 is ENHRY and CDR2 is SYGVKD. J lost 5 bases, V lost 6 bases, and 7 bases had no gene match. The CDR3 has 14 amino acids. The CDR3, as DNA: TGTGCCATCAGCGAGGGACAGCCAGATCAGCCCCAGCATTTT. Amino acids: CAISEGQPDQPQHF.

This clone was seen a few times. This sample includes further DNA sequences coding for the same CDR3. This sequence joins TRBV18 and TRBJ2-2; the match to TRBD1 covers 11 bases. The CDR3 runs 17 residues. V was clipped by 2 bases and J by 4 bases; unmatched bases: 6. The germline CDR1 and CDR2 sequences are KGHSH and LQKENI. The CDR3 DNA reads as TGTGCCAGCTCACCATCCCCCGGGACAGGGGGCACCGGGGAGCTGTTTTTT. It translates to CASSPSPGTGGTGELFF.

This CDR3 reads CAISESALRGEAFF. The CDR3 DNA is TGTGCCATCAGTGAGTCCGCATTAAGAGGAGAAGCTTTCTTT. This rearrangement joins TRBV10-3 to TRBJ1-1; the D is unclear. Germline CDR1 ENHRY, CDR2 SYGVKD. This CDR3 contains 14 residues. With 0 bases removed from V and 8 bases from J, the gap between germline ends came to 13 bases.

As to this clone: This sample includes further DNA sequences coding for the same CDR3. The chain links TRBV5-1 to TRBJ2-7, with a possible D match to TRBD2 (5 bases). The CDR3 sequence is 13 residues long. CDR1 is SGHRS, CDR2 YFSETQ, per germline. V was pared by 0 bases and J by 2 bases, with 6 bases between. CDR3 nucleotide sequence: TGCGCCAGCAGCTTGGACGGGACCTACGAGCAGTACTTC. Its protein product is CASSLDGTYEQYF.

Remarks on this clone: At one end the junction does not follow the germline gene, possibly because of a read error. The chain links TRBV7-7 to TRBJ2-1; TRBD2 is a possible D gene (6 bases). The CDR3 is 15 residues long. Looked up from germline, CDR1 is SSHAT and CDR2 is FNYEAQ (reference sequence). The CDR3 DNA reads TGTGCTAGCAGCTTAGTGGCCGGGACTGTGAATGAGCAGTTCTTC. Its protein is CASSLVAGTVNEQFF. Based on the CDR3 plus reference TRBV7-7 and TRBJ2-1, the full variable domain is GAGVSQSPRYKVTKRGQDVTLRCDPISSHATLYWYQQALGQGPEFLTYFNYEAQPDKSGLPSDRFSAERPEGSISTLTIQRTEQRDSAMYRCASSLVAGTVNEQFFGPGTRLTVL.

This chain joins TRBV6-1 and TRBJ1-1; the D gene is possibly TRBD1 (5 bases). The CDR3 contains 14 residues. Germline-derived CDR1 and CDR2 are MNHNS and SASEGT. Trimming took off 0 bases at V and 3 bases at J, with 8 bases between the two ends. The CDR3 bases are TGTGCCAGCAGTGAAGCATTAGGGGACACTGAAGCTTTCTTT. It encodes CASSEALGDTEAFF.

V gene TRBV5-1 combines with J gene TRBJ1-1; maybe TRBD1 (5 bases). The V gene lost 0 bases and the J gene lost 8 bases, with 11 bases spanning the gap. There are 13 residues in the CDR3. Germline values: CDR1 SGHRS, CDR2 YFSETQ. CDR3 DNA sequence: TGCGCCAGCAGCTTGGCATCCAGGGAGGAAGCTTTCTTT. It yields the protein CASSLASREEAFF.

Concerning this clone: The same CDR3 is also encoded by other DNA sequences in this sample. The chain links TRBV6-5 to TRBJ2-7; 11 bases are shared with TRBD1. The CDR3 runs to 15 residues. Germline V gene sequence: CDR1 MNHEY, CDR2 SVGAGI. After removal of 2 bases from V and 3 bases from J, the junction contained 3 bases not matched to a gene. This chain's CDR3 is CASSYRDRGSYEQYF. CDR3 sequence (DNA): TGTGCCAGCAGTTACCGGGACAGGGGGAGCTACGAGCAGTACTTC.

A word on this clone: This same CDR3 is encoded by further DNA sequences in the sample. This chain links TRBV7-2 with TRBJ1-6, with 7 bases lining up with TRBD1. The germline V gene encodes CDR1 SGHTA and CDR2 FQGNSA. This CDR3 is 13 amino acids long. V lost 3 bases and J lost 7; bases outside the gene matches: 0. The CDR3 is CASSLTGNSPLHF. The CDR3 coding sequence is TGTGCCAGCAGCTTGACAGGGAATTCACCCCTCCACTTT.

V usage is TRBV19 and J usage is TRBJ2-5, with 11 nucleotides matching TRBD2. V gave up 6 bases and J gave up 1 base; unmatched junction bases: 7. CDR1 is LNHDA and CDR2 is SQIVND in the germline V gene (reference sequence). This CDR3 is 16 amino acids long. The CDR3 region has the DNA TGTGCCAGTAGCTTGGGGGGACTAGCGGTCCAAGAGACCCAGTACTTC. Amino acids: CASSLGGLAVQETQYF.

This chain links TRBV18 with TRBJ1-5; weak D call: TRBD1 (5 bases). Trimming left V 4 bases short and J 2 bases short, with 9 bases between. Per germline, CDR1 KGHSH and CDR2 LQKENI. This CDR3 is built from 14 residues. CDR3 residues: CASSLTQGNQPQHF. In nucleotides, the CDR3 is TGTGCCAGCTCACTCACACAGGGCAATCAGCCCCAGCATTTT.

V usage is TRBV5-6 and J usage is TRBJ1-1; D remains ambiguous. Per the germline V gene, CDR1 is SGHDT and CDR2 is YYEEEE. This CDR3 region has 15 residues. Trimming took 4 bases from V and 3 from J, leaving 16 bases between them. The CDR3 DNA is TGTGCCAGCAGCCCGGGAGTGGTGGGATACACTGAAGCTTTCTTT. Protein product: CASSPGVVGYTEAFF.

V usage is TRBV9 and J usage is TRBJ2-5; 8 positions agree with TRBD2. With 0 bases clipped from V and 3 bases from J, the junction kept 4 bases outside the gene matches. Germline lookup yields CDR1 SGDLS and CDR2 YYNGEE. This CDR3 comprises 15 residues. DNA of the CDR3: TGTGCCAGCAGCGTAGAGGCAGCGGGGGAAGAGACCCAGTACTTC. This codes for CASSVEAAGEETQYF.

Remarks on this clone: The sample contains more than one DNA sequence encoding this CDR3. The genes are TRBV6-6 and TRBJ2-5, with 11 bases lining up with TRBD2. Germline CDR1 and CDR2: MNHNY and SVGAGI (reference sequence). With V trimmed by 6 bases and J by 1 base, 1 base remained unmatched. There are 14 residues in the CDR3. The CDR3, as DNA: TGTGCCAGCAGGGGGACTAGCGGCCAAGAGACCCAGTACTTC. This gives the protein CASRGTSGQETQYF.

V is TRBV2 and J is TRBJ2-7, with 7 bases that match TRBD1. CDR1 is SNHLY, CDR2 FYNNEI, per germline. The CDR3 is 13 residues long. With V trimmed by 6 bases and J by 5 bases, 7 bases remained unmatched. The CDR3 is CASRGDSRHEQYF. CDR3 in DNA: TGTGCCAGCAGAGGGGACAGTAGGCACGAGCAGTACTTC.

As for this clone: This CDR3 is also generated by other DNA sequences in the sample. This chain joins TRBV20-1 and TRBJ2-7, with D maybe TRBD1 (5 bases). Trimming took off 6 bases at V and 5 bases at J, with 11 bases between the two ends. This CDR3 has 11 amino acids. CDR1 and CDR2 (germline): DFQATT, SNEGSKA (reference sequence). CDR3 region: CSARVSNEQYF. For the CDR3, the DNA is TGCAGTGCCAGGGTCAGCAACGAGCAGTACTTC.

V is TRBV4-3 and J is TRBJ1-5, with D unresolved. The germline V gene has CDR1 LGHNA and CDR2 YSLEER. The CDR3 is 14 amino acids. Trimming stripped 0 bases from V and 7 bases from J, with 10 bases between. CDR3 sequence: CASSQDQWGQPQHF. CDR3 sequence (DNA): TGCGCCAGCAGCCAAGACCAGTGGGGACAGCCCCAGCATTTT.

The CDR3 nucleotides read TGTGCCTCCCGGGGAGGGGCCAACGTCCTGACTTTC. Translated: CASRGGANVLTF. V usage is TRBV2 and J usage is TRBJ2-6, with D possibly TRBD2 on 5 matching bases. The CDR3 runs 12 residues. Germline V lookup: CDR1 SNHLY, CDR2 FYNNEI. The ends were cut back, 11 bases at V and 4 bases at J, with 9 bases in the middle.

Concerning this clone itself: The same CDR3 is also encoded by other DNA sequences in this sample. The chain employs TRBV29-1 and TRBJ2-5, with 10 bases aligning to TRBD2. Germline trimming cut 1 base from V and 5 bases from J; bases unmatched to any gene: 1. Germline CDR1 SQVTM, CDR2 ANQGSEA. The CDR3 is made up of 13 amino acids. This CDR3 reads CSVEGAGGETQYF. CDR3 DNA sequence: TGCAGCGTTGAAGGAGCGGGGGGGGAGACCCAGTACTTC.

This clone appeared once. Within the sample, other DNA sequences also encode this same CDR3. CDR3 nucleotides: TGTGCCAGCAGCTTGGATCGGGAGACCCAGTACTTC. This codes for CASSLDRETQYF. The gene calls are TRBV7-2 and TRBJ2-5; D is unclear. Deletions cut 3 bases from V and 5 bases from J, with 7 bases between. In germline, CDR1 is SGHTA, CDR2 FQGNSA. The CDR3 is made up of 12 amino acids.